These 17 T cell receptor beta chains originate from one sample sequenced in a study of T-cell reconstitution after alpha-beta-depleted transplantation in children. This sample's TCRbeta library carried unique molecular identifier barcodes. A single record per CDR3 protein comes from TCRdb applying MiXCR to the PCR reads. The sample has about 610,000 distinct CDR3 sequences, roughly a tenth seen once. The source was PBMCs from the stem cell graft donor, collected from the stem cell graft. These receptors all come from a human donor who donated a stem cell graft to a child with acute myeloid leukemia.

This clonotype has only a few counts. The rearrangement joins TRBV20-1 to TRBJ2-7; the D call may be TRBD1 or TRBD2 (5 bases each). The germline CDR1 and CDR2 sequences are DFQATT and SNEGSKA (reference sequence). The ends were cut back, 6 bases at V and 0 bases at J, with 18 bases in the middle. The CDR3 loop spans 15 amino acids. The CDR3 DNA reads TGCAGTGCAGCCACCCCCGGGGCGAGCTCCTACGAGCAGTACTTC. Residues: CSAATPGASSYEQYF.

The chain is built from TRBV6-5 and TRBJ2-3; maybe TRBD2 (5 bases). Germline CDR1 is MNHEY and CDR2 is SVGAGI. The V gene lost 0 bases and the J gene lost 9 bases, with 13 bases spanning the gap. The CDR3 extends over 14 amino acids. CDR3 coding DNA: TGTGCCAGCAGTTACTCATCCAACCCGGGGACGCAGTATTTT. Translating it yields CASSYSSNPGTQYF.

This clonotype was detected many times. CDR3 nucleotides: TGTGCCAGCAGCTTTTTCGCGGGAGGCACAGATACGCAGTATTTT. Its protein is CASSFFAGGTDTQYF. The chain joins TRBV5-6 to TRBJ2-3; 7 positions match TRBD2. CDR3 length: 15 amino acids. The trim removed 2 bases at V and 1 base at J, leaving 4 bases unmatched. The germline V gene has CDR1 SGHDT and CDR2 YYEEEE.

This clonotype was recorded a few times. The chain is built from TRBV20-1 and TRBJ2-5, with D unclear. The CDR3 is 12 residues long. Germline lookup yields CDR1 DFQATT and CDR2 SNEGSKA (reference sequence). The ends were cut back, 3 bases at V and 2 bases at J, with 7 bases in the middle. DNA for the CDR3: TGCAGTGCTAGGGATAGACAAGAGACCCAGTACTTC. This encodes CSARDRQETQYF.

About this clonotype itself: A much larger clone differs by one base, so this may be a read error. V usage is TRBV20-1 and J usage is TRBJ1-1; unclear D gene. Looked up from germline, CDR1 is DFQATT and CDR2 is SNEGSKA (reference sequence). CDR3 length: 14 amino acids. The chain's CDR3 is CCARVALVGTEAFF. CDR3 nucleotide sequence: TGCTGTGCTAGGGTGGCTCTAGTAGGCACTGAAGCTTTCTTT.

This clonotype has only a few counts. The rearrangement uses TRBV29-1 and TRBJ2-7, with D possibly being TRBD1 (5 bases). Germline V gives CDR1 SQVTM, CDR2 ANQGSEA. The CDR3 loop spans 12 amino acids. The ends were cut back, 6 bases at V and 4 bases at J, with 13 bases in the middle. The CDR3: CSVVTDVYEQYF. The CDR3, as DNA: TGCAGCGTAGTGACAGACGTATACGAGCAGTACTTC.

This rearrangement joins TRBV7-2 to TRBJ2-1, with D maybe TRBD2 (6 bases). The CDR3 is made up of 15 amino acids. The V gene's germline CDR1 is SGHTA and CDR2 FQGNSA. V was cut by 3 bases and J by 10 bases, with 19 bases left in between. The CDR3 spells CASSFRTTAPGEQFF. Here the CDR3 DNA reads TGTGCCAGCAGCTTCCGGACTACTGCGCCGGGGGAGCAGTTCTTC. Filled out from reference TRBV7-2 and TRBJ2-1, the complete variable domain reads GAGVSQSPSNKVTEKGKDVELRCDPISGHTALYWYRQSLGQGLEFLIYFQGNSAPDKSGLPSDRFSAERTGGSVSTLTIQRTQQEDSAVYLCASSFRTTAPGEQFFGPGTRLTVL.

The V gene is TRBV10-3, the J gene TRBJ2-7; 9 positions agree with TRBD1. The germline gives CDR1 ENHRY, CDR2 SYGVKD. The CDR3 has 14 amino acids. After removal of 5 bases from V and 7 bases from J, the junction contained 9 bases not matched to a gene. CDR3 DNA: TGTGCCATCAGTCCACAGACAGGGGGGGGAGAGCAGTACTTC. Translating gives CAISPQTGGGEQYF.

There are many counts of this clonotype. The rearrangement uses TRBV7-9 and TRBJ2-1, with D tentatively TRBD2 (5 bases). V was clipped by 2 bases and J by 7 bases, with 9 bases between them. The CDR3 is made up of 13 amino acids. The germline gives CDR1 SEHNR, CDR2 FQNEAQ (reference sequence). The DNA for the CDR3 is TGTGCCAGCAGCTTATTGGAGGAAAATGAGCAGTTCTTC. Its protein is CASSLLEENEQFF.

This clonotype was counted once. The V gene is TRBV7-2, the J gene TRBJ2-2; 8 bases fit TRBD2. The CDR3 has 16 amino acids. J gave up 2 bases and V 4 bases, and 6 bases lay outside the gene matches. CDR1 and CDR2 from the germline V gene are SGHTA and FQGNSA. The CDR3 loop is CASSSRLAGNTGELFF. In DNA form, the CDR3 reads TGTGCCAGCAGCTCAAGGCTAGCGGGTAACACCGGGGAGCTGTTTTTT. Together with reference TRBV7-2 and TRBJ2-2, the CDR3 gives the full variable domain: GAGVSQSPSNKVTEKGKDVELRCDPISGHTALYWYRQSLGQGLEFLIYFQGNSAPDKSGLPSDRFSAERTGGSVSTLTIQRTQQEDSAVYLCASSSRLAGNTGELFFGEGSRLTVL.

This chain connects TRBV18 to TRBJ2-1, with D tentatively TRBD2 (6 bases). The CDR3 is made up of 15 amino acids. Germline V gene data show CDR1 as KGHSH and CDR2 as LQKENI. V lost 6 bases and J 8 bases, leaving 20 bases between the germline ends. The CDR3 is CASSPVGGPGDEQFF. In DNA form, the CDR3 reads TGTGCCAGCTCCCCCGTTGGAGGGCCGGGGGATGAGCAGTTCTTC.

This chain connects TRBV6-2 or TRBV6-3 to TRBJ2-7, with D possibly being TRBD1 or TRBD2 (5 bases each). Trimming shortened V by 4 bases and J by 0 bases, and 16 bases separated the two germline ends. Germline CDR1 reads MNHEY; CDR2 reads SVGEGT. There are 16 residues in the CDR3. For the CDR3, the DNA is TGTGCCAGCAGTTGGGATTCGGGACGCGACTCCTACGAGCAGTACTTC. Encoded protein: CASSWDSGRDSYEQYF.

This clonotype appeared many times. This chain joins TRBV20-1 and TRBJ2-1, with D hard to call. The CDR3 is made up of 13 amino acids. With 6 bases removed from V and 0 bases from J, the gap between germline ends came to 9 bases. CDR1 is DFQATT and CDR2 is SNEGSKA in the germline V gene (reference sequence). The CDR3 bases are TGCAGTGCAAGCCGAAGCTCCTACAATGAGCAGTTCTTC. Protein sequence: CSASRSSYNEQFF.

For this clonotype: A much larger clone sits a single nucleotide away, making a read error possible. The chain recombines TRBV12-3 or TRBV12-4 with TRBJ2-5; D gene unclear. The CDR3 totals 12 residues. The CDR3 spells CASSLMEEAQYF. The CDR3 region has the DNA TGTGCCAGCAGTTTAATGGAAGAGGCCCAGTACTTC.

This chain connects TRBV28 to TRBJ1-6, with 7 bases lining up with TRBD1. Germline trimming cut 5 bases from V and 7 bases from J; bases unmatched to any gene: 8. This CDR3 comprises 15 residues. Per the germline V gene, CDR1 is MDHEN and CDR2 is SYDVKM. In DNA, the CDR3 is TGTGCCAGCAGTCGTAGACAGGGCGGAAATTCACCCCTCCACTTT. It yields the protein CASSRRQGGNSPLHF.

This clonotype was detected only a few times. The chain uses TRBV29-1 and TRBJ2-1; D is perhaps TRBD2 (6 bases). The CDR3 is 11 amino acids. Germline CDR1 is SQVTM and CDR2 is ANQGSEA. Trimming removed 7 bases at V and 8 bases at J, with 12 bases between. The CDR3 nucleotides are TGCAGCGCGACTAGTTCGGATGAGCAGTTCTTC. This sequence encodes CSATSSDEQFF.

V gene TRBV30 combines with J gene TRBJ2-7; D might be TRBD2 (5 bases). The CDR3 is 15 residues long. CDR1 and CDR2 from the germline V gene are GTSNPN and SVGIG (reference sequence). V was clipped by 3 bases and J by 3 bases, with 18 bases between them. The CDR3 is CAWSAGRGFDYEQYF. CDR3 DNA: TGTGCCTGGAGCGCAGGCCGGGGATTTGACTACGAGCAGTACTTC.